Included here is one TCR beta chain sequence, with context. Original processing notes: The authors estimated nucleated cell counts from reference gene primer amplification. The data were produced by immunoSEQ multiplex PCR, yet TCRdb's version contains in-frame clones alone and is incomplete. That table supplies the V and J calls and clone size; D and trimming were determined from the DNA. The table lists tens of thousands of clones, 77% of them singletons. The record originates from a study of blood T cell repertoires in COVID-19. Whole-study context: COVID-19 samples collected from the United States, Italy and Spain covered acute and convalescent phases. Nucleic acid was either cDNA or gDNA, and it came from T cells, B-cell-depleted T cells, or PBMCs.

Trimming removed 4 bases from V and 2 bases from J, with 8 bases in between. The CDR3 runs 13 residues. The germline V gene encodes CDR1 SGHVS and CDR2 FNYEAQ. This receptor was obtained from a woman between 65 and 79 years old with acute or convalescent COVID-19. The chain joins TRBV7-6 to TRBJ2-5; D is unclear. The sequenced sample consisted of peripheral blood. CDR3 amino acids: CASSSLTQETQYF. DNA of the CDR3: TGTGCCAGCAGCTCCTTAACTCAAGAGACCCAGTACTTC.